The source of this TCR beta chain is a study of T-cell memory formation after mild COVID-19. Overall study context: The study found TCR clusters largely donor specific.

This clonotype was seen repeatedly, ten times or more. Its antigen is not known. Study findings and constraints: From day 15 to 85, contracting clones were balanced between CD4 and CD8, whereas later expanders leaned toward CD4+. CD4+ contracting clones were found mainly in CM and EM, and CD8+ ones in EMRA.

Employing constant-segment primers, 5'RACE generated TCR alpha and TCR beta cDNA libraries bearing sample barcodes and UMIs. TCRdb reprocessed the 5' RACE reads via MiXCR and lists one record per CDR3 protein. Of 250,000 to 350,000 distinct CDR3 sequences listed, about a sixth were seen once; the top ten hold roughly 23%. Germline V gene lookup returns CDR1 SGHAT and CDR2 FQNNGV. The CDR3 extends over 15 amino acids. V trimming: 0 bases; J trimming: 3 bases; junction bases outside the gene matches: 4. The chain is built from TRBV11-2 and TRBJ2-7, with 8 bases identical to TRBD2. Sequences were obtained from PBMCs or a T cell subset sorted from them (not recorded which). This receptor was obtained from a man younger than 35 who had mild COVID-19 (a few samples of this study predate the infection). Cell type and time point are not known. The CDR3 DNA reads TGTGCCAGCAGCTTAGAGCGGGGGGCCTACTACGAGCAGTACGTC. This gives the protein CASSLERGAYYEQYV.